This T cell receptor beta chain is drawn from a study of shared clonotypes between healthy human individuals. Germline-derived CDR1 and CDR2 are MNHNS and SASEGT. Trimming took 4 bases from V and 1 from J; bases not matched to a gene: 14. The CDR3 runs 19 residues. Positively selected for CCR7, the CD45RO-negative cells used as naive CD8 cells excluded terminally differentiated effector memory CD45RA+ cells. This table comes from immunoSEQ multiplex PCR, and its TCRdb copy is limited to in-frame clones, with some not included. The repertoire includes about 590,000 clones, roughly 95% of them detected once, and roughly 0.1% sits in the top ten.

The source material was naive CD8+ T cells sorted from blood. This TCR derives from a woman in her 30s in good health. The chain recombines TRBV6-1 with TRBJ1-5; 9 bases agree with TRBD1. Here the CDR3 reads CASSGDLRQGVSSNQPQHF. CDR3 nucleotide sequence: TGTGCCAGCAGTGGCGATTTAAGACAGGGGGTTTCGAGCAATCAGCCCCAGCATTTT.